The 11 T cell receptor beta chains below come from one sample, sequenced in a study of technical replicates of blood from several donors. Sequencing was performed with immunoSEQ multiplex PCR; in TCRdb, only in-frame clones are kept and a portion is missing. In the table there are about 93,000 clones, 95% of which are singletons. Sequenced sample: T cells isolated from PBMCs. These receptors all come from a human donor in good health.

The chain has TRBV2 and TRBJ2-5; D unclear. V was pared by 5 bases and J by 2 bases, with 15 bases between. CDR1 and CDR2 from the germline V gene are SNHLY and FYNNEI. CDR3 size: 15 residues. CDR3 DNA sequence: TGTGCCAGCAGTTTCGCCAGAACTAAACAAGAGACCCAGTACTTC. It is translated as CASSFARTKQETQYF.

There are a few counts of this clone. The genes are TRBV2 and TRBJ2-7; D may be TRBD1 (5 bases). The CDR3 is 14 residues long. CDR1 and CDR2 from the germline V gene are SNHLY and FYNNEI. V was shortened by 6 bases and J by 7 bases, with 19 bases between the two germline ends. CDR3 nucleotide sequence: TGTGCCAGCAGCCCGACAGCCCCACTAAGAGAGCAGTACTTC. It encodes CASSPTAPLREQYF.

V is TRBV4-1 and J is TRBJ2-3; D unclear. With 3 bases removed from V and 6 bases from J, the gap between germline ends came to 7 bases. Germline V gives CDR1 MGHRA, CDR2 YSYEKL. The CDR3 has 12 residues. For the CDR3, the DNA is TGCGCCAGCAGCCACCCCTCGGATACGCAGTATTTT. This sequence encodes CASSHPSDTQYF.

The chain is built from TRBV28 and TRBJ1-1; no firm D call. Germline values: CDR1 MDHEN, CDR2 SYDVKM. This CDR3 contains 13 residues. Deletions cut 3 bases from V and 8 bases from J, with 13 bases between. The CDR3 spells CASSFLRRGEAFF. DNA of the CDR3: TGTGCCAGCAGTTTCTTGAGGAGAGGGGAAGCTTTCTTT.

This chain joins TRBV27 and TRBJ2-7, with TRBD2 matching 7 bases. Germline CDR1 and CDR2: MNHEY and SMNVEV (reference sequence). The CDR3 runs to 13 residues. Unmatched junction bases numbered 3, after V lost 2 bases and J lost 5 bases. This chain's CDR3 is CASSLRLANEQYF. The CDR3 DNA reads as TGTGCCAGCAGTTTACGACTAGCAAACGAGCAGTACTTC.

The table lists this clone with a count of one. This chain uses TRBV25-1 with TRBJ2-7; possible D gene TRBD2, 5 bases. Germline assignment: CDR1 MGHDK and CDR2 SYGVNS. The CDR3 has 13 amino acids. Between the trimmed V and J ends, which lost 3 bases and 7 bases, there was a span of 13 bases. CDR3 in DNA: TGTGCCAGCAGTGAGGGGTCCCCGGGGGAGCAGTACTTC. Its protein product is CASSEGSPGEQYF.

The chain has TRBV2 and TRBJ1-4, with D uncertain. Trimming left V 6 bases short and J 11 bases short, with 16 bases between. The germline CDR1 and CDR2 sequences are SNHLY and FYNNEI. The CDR3 runs 13 residues. CDR3 sequence: CASRVDTDSKLFF. CDR3 nucleotides: TGTGCCAGCAGGGTAGATACAGATTCCAAACTGTTTTTT.

V usage is TRBV2 and J usage is TRBJ1-2; D is unresolved. CDR3 length equals 13 residues. Trimming removed 6 bases from V and 4 bases from J, with 12 bases in between. The germline V gene encodes CDR1 SNHLY and CDR2 FYNNEI. This chain's CDR3 is CASSPTGGYGYTF. CDR3 DNA sequence: TGTGCCAGCAGCCCAACGGGAGGCTATGGCTACACCTTC.

The chain carries TRBV7-2 and TRBJ2-5; 9 bases are a match to TRBD1. CDR1 is SGHTA and CDR2 is FQGNSA in the germline V gene. The CDR3 extends over 15 amino acids. After removal of 4 bases from V and 2 bases from J, the junction contained 5 bases not matched to a gene. Here the CDR3 DNA reads TGTGCCAGCAGCTGGCGGACAGGGGAGCAAGAGACCCAGTACTTC. Its translation: CASSWRTGEQETQYF.

This chain joins TRBV6-1 and TRBJ2-3; D may be TRBD2 (6 bases). This CDR3 contains 14 residues. Per germline, CDR1 MNHNS and CDR2 SASEGT. Trimming cost V 3 bases and J 4 bases, with 11 bases left between them. The CDR3 DNA reads TGTGCCAGCAGTGACATGGAGGGCCCAGATACGCAGTATTTT. As protein: CASSDMEGPDTQYF.

This chain uses TRBV15 with TRBJ1-5, with a weak D call TRBD1 (6 bases). The length of the CDR3 is 16 residues. Trimming removed 3 bases from V and 3 bases from J, with 15 bases in between. Germline V lookup: CDR1 LNHNV, CDR2 YYDKDF (reference sequence). The CDR3 loop reads CATSRIQGTTNQPQHF. In nucleotides, the CDR3 is TGTGCCACCAGCAGGATACAGGGAACAACCAATCAGCCCCAGCATTTT.